Below are 26 T cell receptor beta chains sequenced from a single sample in a study of T cells in Graves' hyperthyroidism and ophthalmopathy. Amplified TCR beta CDR3 regions came from RNA transcripts. The TCR CDR3 first-round RT-PCR relied on the HTBI primer set. TCRdb re-derived calls from the multiplex PCR reads in MiXCR, one entry per CDR3 protein. The table has hundreds of thousands of distinct CDR3 sequences, approximately 15% seen once. Sequencing was carried out using blood. All receptors derive from a woman in her 50s with Graves' ophthalmopathy.

This clonotype was counted at least ten times. The rearrangement joins TRBV28 to TRBJ1-2, with D possibly TRBD1 on 5 matching bases. Trimming removed 2 bases at V and 1 base at J, with 8 bases between. Germline assignment: CDR1 MDHEN and CDR2 SYDVKM. The length of the CDR3 is 14 residues. CDR3 bases: TGTGCCAGCAGTTTAACAGGCAATAACTATGGCTACACCTTC. This gives the protein CASSLTGNNYGYTF.

This clonotype was seen ten or more times. The V and J genes are TRBV12-3 or TRBV12-4 and TRBJ2-7; 7 positions match TRBD1. The CDR3 consists of 13 residues. Trimming removed 6 bases from V and 4 bases from J; junction bases left unmatched: 6. The CDR3 is CASSTGVGYEQYF. The CDR3 DNA reads TGTGCCAGCAGCACAGGGGTGGGGTACGAGCAGTACTTC.

This clonotype showed up many times. The rearrangement links TRBV24-1 to TRBJ2-7; D perhaps matches TRBD2 (6 bases). The V end was cut by 7 bases, the J end by 1 base, with 13 bases between. The germline V gene has CDR1 KGHDR and CDR2 SFDVKD. This CDR3 contains 14 residues. CDR3 sequence: CATSSGRFSYEQYF. For the CDR3, the DNA is TGTGCCACCAGCTCGGGGAGGTTTTCCTACGAGCAGTACTTC.

Only a few counts were recorded for this clonotype. CDR3 residues: CASSYPDPTEQYF. The DNA of the CDR3 is TGTGCCAGCAGTTACCCGGACCCGACCGAGCAGTACTTC. This chain joins TRBV6-2 or TRBV6-3 and TRBJ2-7; D not certain. Germline CDR1 reads MNHEY; CDR2 reads SVGEGT. The CDR3 spans 13 residues. Trimming took 2 bases from V and 6 from J, leaving 11 bases between them.

This clonotype came up many times. This chain connects TRBV7-8 to TRBJ2-7; D uncertain. With 5 bases removed from V and 0 bases from J, the gap between germline ends came to 11 bases. CDR3 length equals 14 residues. Germline V CDR1 and CDR2: SGHVS, FQNEAQ. CDR3 region: CASSPRKNSYEQYF. CDR3 nucleotide sequence: TGTGCCAGCAGCCCGCGGAAGAACTCCTACGAGCAGTACTTC.

This clonotype has ten or more counts. The J gene is TRBJ1-5, the V gene TRBV2; D unclear. V lost 8 bases and J lost 4, with 15 bases in between. Per germline, CDR1 SNHLY and CDR2 FYNNEI. The CDR3 loop spans 14 amino acids. CDR3 DNA sequence: TGTGCCAGCTCCGAGGGCAGGCAAAATCAGCCCCAGCATTTT. Translating it yields CASSEGRQNQPQHF.

The chain recombines TRBV20-1 with TRBJ2-5; 10 bases line up with TRBD2. The junction had 6 bases not matched to a gene; V was cut back by 0 bases and J by 5 bases. Germline-derived CDR1 and CDR2 are DFQATT and SNEGSKA (reference sequence). The CDR3 totals 15 residues. For the CDR3, the DNA is TGCAGTGCTAGAGAAGGTAGCGGGAGGTCGGAGACCCAGTACTTC. Amino acids: CSAREGSGRSETQYF.

This clonotype turned up a few times. J is TRBJ2-5 and V is TRBV3-1; the match to TRBD2 covers 8 bases. CDR1 is LGHDT, CDR2 YNNKEL, per germline (reference sequence). The CDR3 contains 14 residues. With 4 bases clipped from V and 3 bases from J, the junction kept 4 bases outside the gene matches. In DNA form, the CDR3 reads TGTGCCAGCAGCCTGGGACTAGTTGAAGAGACCCAGTACTTC. Its translation is CASSLGLVEETQYF.

This clonotype has more than one count but fewer than ten. The rearrangement joins TRBV10-3 to TRBJ2-7; D is unclear. Trimming left V 0 bases short and J 4 bases short, with 4 bases between. The CDR3 consists of 12 residues. Germline V CDR1 and CDR2: ENHRY, SYGVKD. CDR3 sequence: CAISESRYEQYF. The CDR3 DNA reads TGTGCCATCAGTGAGTCGAGGTACGAGCAGTACTTC.

The V gene is TRBV24-1, the J gene TRBJ2-3, with 14 nucleotides matching TRBD2. V shed 5 bases and J 5 bases; nucleotides not matched to a gene: 8. The CDR3 contains 17 residues. Per the germline V gene, CDR1 is KGHDR and CDR2 is SFDVKD. CDR3 bases: TGTGCCACCAGTGGCTCCGGGACTAGCGGGAGAGGAGATACGCAGTATTTT. The encoded protein is CATSGSGTSGRGDTQYF.

This clonotype was seen at least ten times. The chain combines TRBV12-3 or TRBV12-4 with TRBJ2-1; 11 positions agree with TRBD2. This CDR3 is built from 15 residues. The J segment lost 3 bases and the V segment lost 4 bases, leaving 2 bases of the junction unmatched. This chain's CDR3 is CASSWGLAVYNEQFF. For the CDR3, the DNA is TGTGCCAGCAGTTGGGGACTAGCGGTCTACAATGAGCAGTTCTTC.

The gene calls are TRBV7-9 and TRBJ2-5, with 7 bases identical to TRBD2. V gave up 5 bases and J gave up 4 bases; unmatched junction bases: 13. This CDR3 spans 16 amino acids. The germline V gene has CDR1 SEHNR and CDR2 FQNEAQ (reference sequence). The CDR3 protein is CASSPEWRRGLETQYF. The CDR3, as DNA: TGTGCCAGCAGCCCCGAGTGGCGGCGGGGGTTAGAGACCCAGTACTTC. Full variable domain (missing parts from reference TRBV7-9 and TRBJ2-5): DTGVSQNPRHKITKRGQNVTFRCDPISEHNRLYWYRQTLGQGPEFLTYFQNEAQLEKSRLLSDRFSAERPKGSFSTLEIQRTEQGDSAMYLCASSPEWRRGLETQYFGPGTRLLVL.

The sample holds many counts of this clonotype. This sequence joins TRBV20-1 and TRBJ1-2, with TRBD1 identical over 9 bases. This CDR3 has 12 amino acids. The germline CDR1 and CDR2 sequences are DFQATT and SNEGSKA (reference sequence). Trimming cost V 5 bases and J 8 bases; bases outside gene matches: 6. This CDR3 reads CSALGQGYGYTF. The CDR3 DNA reads as TGCAGTGCTCTTGGACAGGGGTACGGCTACACCTTC.

This clonotype was recorded at least ten times. This chain joins TRBV5-4 and TRBJ2-1, with 7 bases that match TRBD2. Looked up from germline, CDR1 is SGHNT and CDR2 is YYREEE (reference sequence). This CDR3 contains 13 residues. J gave up 3 bases and V 5 bases, and 2 bases lay outside the gene matches. The CDR3 region is CASSRDYYNEQFF. The DNA for the CDR3 is TGTGCCAGCAGTCGGGACTACTACAATGAGCAGTTCTTC.

The V call is TRBV19, the J call TRBJ2-7; 9 bases align to TRBD2. V was clipped by 4 bases and J by 3 bases; unmatched bases: 7. CDR3 length: 15 residues. The V gene's germline CDR1 is LNHDA and CDR2 SQIVND (reference sequence). CDR3 region: CASSTLAGFLYEQYF. CDR3 sequence (DNA): TGTGCCAGTAGTACCCTAGCGGGATTCCTCTACGAGCAGTACTTC.

This clonotype appeared many times. The rearrangement links TRBV7-3 to TRBJ2-3; unclear D gene. CDR3 length: 14 amino acids. Trimming took off 3 bases at V and 2 bases at J, with 9 bases between the two ends. Germline assignment: CDR1 SGHTA and CDR2 FQGTGA. CDR3: CASSLRNPTDTQYF. CDR3 nucleotides: TGTGCCAGCAGCTTGAGAAACCCCACAGATACGCAGTATTTT.

As for this clonotype: The junction departs from germline at one end; a sequencing error may be responsible. The J gene is TRBJ1-5, the V gene TRBV18; D not resolved. Germline V CDR1 and CDR2: KGHSH, LQKENI. This CDR3 has 15 amino acids. As DNA, the CDR3 is TGTGCCAGCTCAAGCGCTGGGCCGGAAAATCGGCCCCAGCATTTT. Its translation: CASSSAGPENRPQHF.

This clonotype appeared many times. The chain is built from TRBV12-3 or TRBV12-4 and TRBJ2-1; the match to TRBD2 covers 10 bases. The CDR3 spans 15 residues. The ends lost 5 bases at V and 4 bases at J; junction bases unmatched: 5. The chain's CDR3 is CASSRGLAQYNEQFF. In nucleotides, the CDR3 is TGTGCCAGCAGTCGGGGACTAGCGCAATACAATGAGCAGTTCTTC.

There are a few counts of this clonotype. This may stem from a read error, because a much larger clone lies one nucleotide away. This likely comes from a read error, as the CDR3 has no conserved phenylalanine or tryptophan at its end. The V gene is TRBV2, the J gene TRBJ2-7, with 9 bases lining up with TRBD1. CDR3 length: 16 residues. The germline CDR1 and CDR2 sequences are SNHLY and FYNNEI. V lost 2 bases and J lost 3; bases outside the gene matches: 8. The chain's CDR3 is CASSESRGQGGYEQYL. CDR3 nucleotides: TGTGCCAGCAGTGAATCTCGGGGACAGGGAGGCTACGAGCAGTACCTC.

This clonotype was observed at least ten times. V usage is TRBV6-1 and J usage is TRBJ2-7; 7 nucleotides line up with TRBD1. Trimming took 6 bases from V and 2 from J; bases not matched to a gene: 16. CDR1 is MNHNS and CDR2 is SASEGT in the germline V gene. The CDR3 length is 17 residues. The CDR3 spells CASRVRKGTATPYEQYF. The CDR3 DNA follows: TGTGCCAGCAGAGTACGAAAGGGGACAGCGACGCCCTACGAGCAGTACTTC.

This clonotype was picked up many times. The CDR3 nucleotides read TGTGCCACCAGTGGCGGGGGCAACGAGCAGTACTTC. This gives the protein CATSGGGNEQYF. The V gene is TRBV24-1, the J gene TRBJ2-7, with D possibly being TRBD2 (7 bases). V was pared by 5 bases and J by 5 bases, with 9 bases between. The CDR3 spans 12 residues. Per the germline V gene, CDR1 is KGHDR and CDR2 is SFDVKD.

V and J are TRBV25-1 and TRBJ2-6; D might be TRBD2 (5 bases). Per the germline V gene, CDR1 is MGHDK and CDR2 is SYGVNS. The CDR3 runs 16 residues. Trimming took 2 bases from V and 1 from J, leaving 9 bases between them. The DNA of the CDR3 is TGTGCCAGCAGTGAAGGAACTAGGTCTGGGGCCAACGTCCTGACTTTC. This sequence encodes CASSEGTRSGANVLTF.

The gene calls are TRBV19 and TRBJ1-4, with TRBD1 as a possible D gene (5 bases). This CDR3 contains 17 residues. The germline V gene encodes CDR1 LNHDA and CDR2 SQIVND (reference sequence). V lost 10 bases and J 0 bases, leaving 21 bases between the germline ends. This CDR3 is CATHSRVEIATNEKLFF. Here the CDR3 DNA reads TGTGCCACCCATTCCAGGGTGGAGATTGCAACTAATGAAAAACTGTTTTTT.

The chain recombines TRBV7-9 with TRBJ2-5, with TRBD1 matching over 7 bases. The CDR3 contains 14 residues. J was trimmed by 5 bases and V by 3 bases; bases with no gene match: 6. Per the germline V gene, CDR1 is SEHNR and CDR2 is FQNEAQ (reference sequence). CDR3: CASSFRTGAETQYF. In DNA, the CDR3 is TGTGCCAGCAGCTTCCGGACAGGTGCGGAGACCCAGTACTTC. The variable domain in full, completed from reference TRBV7-9 and TRBJ2-5, reads DTGVSQNPRHKITKRGQNVTFRCDPISEHNRLYWYRQTLGQGPEFLTYFQNEAQLEKSRLLSDRFSAERPKGSFSTLEIQRTEQGDSAMYLCASSFRTGAETQYFGPGTRLLVL.

This clonotype was counted between two and nine times. The genes are TRBV6-2 or TRBV6-3 and TRBJ2-2, with D possibly being TRBD1 (6 bases). Germline V gene data show CDR1 as MNHEY and CDR2 as SVGEGT. V was pared by 5 bases and J by 1 base, with 14 bases between. The CDR3 has 16 residues. The CDR3 protein is CASSVQGLKNTGELFF. The CDR3 DNA is TGTGCCAGCAGTGTTCAGGGGCTCAAGAACACCGGGGAGCTGTTTTTT.

There are many counts of this clonotype. This rearrangement joins TRBV28 to TRBJ2-1; a weak D match, TRBD1 (6 bases). V lost 8 bases and J 4 bases, leaving 15 bases between the germline ends. The CDR3 is 14 residues long. The germline V gene encodes CDR1 MDHEN and CDR2 SYDVKM. CDR3 in amino acids: CASRSDRTYNEQFF. The CDR3 DNA reads TGTGCCAGCCGTTCGGACAGAACTTACAATGAGCAGTTCTTC.